This passage covers 4 T cell receptor beta chains from one sample sequenced in a study of T cells in Graves' hyperthyroidism and ophthalmopathy. TCR beta CDR3 regions were amplified from RNA transcripts. During a first-round RT-PCR of the TCR CDR3, the HTBI primer set was used. TCRdb reanalysed the multiplex PCR reads using MiXCR and keeps one entry per CDR3 protein. This table holds 400,000 to 500,000 distinct CDR3 sequences, roughly 14% found once. Source material: blood. All receptors derive from a man younger than 35 with Graves' ophthalmopathy.

There are many counts of this clonotype. The chain combines TRBV9 with TRBJ2-3; 9 nucleotides match TRBD1. Germline trimming cut 3 bases from V and 4 bases from J; bases unmatched to any gene: 9. The V gene's germline CDR1 is SGDLS and CDR2 YYNGEE. The CDR3 is made up of 16 amino acids. The CDR3 sequence is CASSAFGTGTADTQYF. In DNA, the CDR3 is TGTGCCAGCAGCGCTTTCGGGACAGGGACGGCAGATACGCAGTATTTT.

This clonotype appeared a few times. V is TRBV4-1 and J is TRBJ2-7, with TRBD1 identical over 7 bases. The V gene's germline CDR1 is MGHRA and CDR2 YSYEKL. The CDR3 has 14 residues. The V gene end was trimmed by 0 bases and the J gene end by 6 bases; junction bases not matched to a gene: 5. The CDR3: CASSQEGRGFEQYF. The CDR3 region has the DNA TGCGCCAGCAGCCAAGAGGGCAGGGGGTTCGAGCAGTACTTC.

This clonotype was detected many times. The chain couples TRBV6-5 to TRBJ1-1; D is perhaps TRBD1 (5 bases). The V and J ends lost 0 bases and 5 bases respectively, with 13 bases between them. The CDR3 runs to 15 residues. Germline loops: CDR1 MNHEY, CDR2 SVGAGI. CDR3 coding DNA: TGTGCCAGCAGTTACTCGGGACTCACTGGGACTGAAGCTTTCTTT. It codes for CASSYSGLTGTEAFF.

The chain couples TRBV5-8 to TRBJ1-2; 7 positions agree with TRBD1. J was trimmed by 0 bases and V by 10 bases; bases with no gene match: 9. Per germline, CDR1 SGHTS and CDR2 YDEGEE. The CDR3 is 14 residues long. The CDR3: CARARQGPNYGYTF. The CDR3 region has the DNA TGTGCCCGAGCCAGACAGGGCCCTAACTATGGCTACACCTTC. Together with reference TRBV5-8 and TRBJ1-2, the CDR3 gives the full variable domain: EAGVTQSPTHLIKTRGQQATLRCSPISGHTSVYWYQQALGLGLQFLLWYDEGEERNRGNFPPRFSGRQFPNYSSELNVNALELEDSALYLCARARQGPNYGYTFGSGTRLTVV.